This T cell receptor (beta chain) was found in a study of T cells in Graves' hyperthyroidism and ophthalmopathy. Study results and limitations: In the blood, most expanded thyroid clonotypes above 0.001 appeared as well.

There were TCR beta CDR3 regions amplified from RNA transcripts. The HTBI primer set served for first-round RT-PCR of the TCR CDR3. A single record per CDR3 protein comes from TCRdb applying MiXCR to the multiplex PCR reads. The repertoire holds around 690,000 distinct CDR3 sequences, approximately 15% seen once, with 15% to 19% in the top ten. This clonotype was seen many times. Antigen: not known. The germline V and J ends were trimmed by 6 bases and 4 bases, with 9 bases remaining between them. Germline V gene lookup returns CDR1 SNHLY and CDR2 FYNNEI. The CDR3 is 12 amino acids. Stability of Graves' hyperthyroidism was defined as absent ophthalmopathy progression within 18 months. Patients were aged 18 to 65, had disease duration under 2 months, and had newly diagnosed hyperthyroidism. Exclusion criteria comprised uncontrolled infection, other autoimmune disease, pregnancy or lactation.

The genes are TRBV2 and TRBJ1-2; D is perhaps TRBD1 (6 bases). The sample comprised blood. The sequence was collected from a man aged 45-65 years with Graves' hyperthyroidism. CDR3 region: CASRGAFYGYTF. The CDR3 DNA sequence: TGTGCCAGCAGGGGGGCTTTCTATGGCTACACCTTC.